Described below is a single T cell receptor beta chain sequence and its context. The sample originates from a study of T cell responses to AZD1222 COVID-19 vaccine. Second-dose intervals near 4 or 12 weeks were combined. V dropped 4 bases and J dropped 5; count of bases not matched to a gene: 10. This CDR3 is built from 15 residues. In germline, CDR1 is SGDLS, CDR2 YYNGEE. TCRdb's copy holds only in-frame clones and misses some; the assay was immunoSEQ multiplex PCR. In the table there are around 140,000 clones, 75% to 95% of which are singletons. Sequenced here: peripheral blood, sampled 28 days after the second AZD1222 dose. The source is an adult who received the AZD1222 COVID-19 vaccine. The rearrangement joins TRBV9 to TRBJ1-1; 8 positions agree with TRBD1. The CDR3 coding sequence is TGTGCCAGCAGCAACGGGCAGGGGGCGCTTACTGAAGCTTTCTTT. Protein product: CASSNGQGALTEAFF.